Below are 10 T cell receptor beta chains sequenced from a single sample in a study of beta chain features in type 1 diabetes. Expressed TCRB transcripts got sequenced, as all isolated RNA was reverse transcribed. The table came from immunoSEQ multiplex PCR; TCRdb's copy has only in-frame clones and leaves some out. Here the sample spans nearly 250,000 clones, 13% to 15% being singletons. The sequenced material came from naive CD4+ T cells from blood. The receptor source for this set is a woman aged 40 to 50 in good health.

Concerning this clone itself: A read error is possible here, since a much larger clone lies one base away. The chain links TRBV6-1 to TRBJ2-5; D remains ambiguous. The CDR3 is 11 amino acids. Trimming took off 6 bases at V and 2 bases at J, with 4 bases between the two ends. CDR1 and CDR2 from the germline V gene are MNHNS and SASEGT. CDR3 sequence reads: CASSLQETQYF. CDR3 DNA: TGTGCCAGCAGCCTACAAGAGACCCAGTACTTC.

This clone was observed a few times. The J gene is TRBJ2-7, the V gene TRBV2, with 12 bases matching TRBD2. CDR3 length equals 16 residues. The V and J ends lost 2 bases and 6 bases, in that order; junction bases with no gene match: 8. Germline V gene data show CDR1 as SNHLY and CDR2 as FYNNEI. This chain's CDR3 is CASSESPGLAGLEQYF. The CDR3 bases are TGTGCCAGCAGTGAAAGCCCGGGACTAGCGGGTCTCGAGCAGTACTTC.

This CDR3 is CASSINPHGETQYF. The DNA of the CDR3 is TGTGCCAGTAGTATAAATCCCCACGGGGAGACCCAGTACTTC. V gene TRBV19 combines with J gene TRBJ2-5; D call uncertain. The V gene lost 2 bases and the J gene lost 5 bases, with 12 bases spanning the gap. Germline V gene data show CDR1 as LNHDA and CDR2 as SQIVND (reference sequence). The CDR3 has 14 amino acids.

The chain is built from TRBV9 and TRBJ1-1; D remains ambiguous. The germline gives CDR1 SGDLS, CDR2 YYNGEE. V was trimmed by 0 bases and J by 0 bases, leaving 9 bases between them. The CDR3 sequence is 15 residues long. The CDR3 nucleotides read TGTGCCAGCAGCGTAGCCAGCGGTGTGAACACTGAAGCTTTCTTT. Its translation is CASSVASGVNTEAFF.

The CDR3 DNA follows: TGTGCCAGCAGCCCCCGGACTCGTTACAATGAGCAGTTCTTC. It yields the protein CASSPRTRYNEQFF. V is TRBV7-2 and J is TRBJ2-1; D possibly corresponds to TRBD2 (5 bases). This CDR3 comprises 14 residues. Per the germline V gene, CDR1 is SGHTA and CDR2 is FQGNSA. V was pared by 5 bases and J by 4 bases, with 12 bases between.

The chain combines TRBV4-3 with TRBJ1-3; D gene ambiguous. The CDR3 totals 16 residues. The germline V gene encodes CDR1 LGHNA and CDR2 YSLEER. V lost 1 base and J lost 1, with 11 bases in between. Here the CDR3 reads CASSQVSSGSGNTIYF. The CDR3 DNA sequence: TGCGCCAGCAGCCAAGTCTCGTCGGGGTCTGGAAACACCATATATTTT.

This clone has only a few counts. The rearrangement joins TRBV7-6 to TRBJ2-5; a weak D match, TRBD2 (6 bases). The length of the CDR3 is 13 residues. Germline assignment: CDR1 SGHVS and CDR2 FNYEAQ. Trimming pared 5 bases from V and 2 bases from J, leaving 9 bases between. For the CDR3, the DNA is TGTGCCAGCAGCGGGGGACTTCAAGAGACCCAGTACTTC. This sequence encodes CASSGGLQETQYF.

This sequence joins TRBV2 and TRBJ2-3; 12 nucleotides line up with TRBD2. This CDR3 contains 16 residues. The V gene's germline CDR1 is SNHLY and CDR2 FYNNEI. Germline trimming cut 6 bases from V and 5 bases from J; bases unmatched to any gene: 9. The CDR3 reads CASSPRASGGGDTQYF. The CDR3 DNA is TGTGCCAGCAGCCCTCGGGCTAGCGGGGGGGGAGATACGCAGTATTTT.

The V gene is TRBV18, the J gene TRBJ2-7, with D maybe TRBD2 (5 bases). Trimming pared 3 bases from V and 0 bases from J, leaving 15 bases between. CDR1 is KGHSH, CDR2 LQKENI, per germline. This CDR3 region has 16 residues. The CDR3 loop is CASSPPWSGSSYEQYF. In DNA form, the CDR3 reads TGTGCCAGCTCACCCCCTTGGAGTGGGAGCTCCTACGAGCAGTACTTC.

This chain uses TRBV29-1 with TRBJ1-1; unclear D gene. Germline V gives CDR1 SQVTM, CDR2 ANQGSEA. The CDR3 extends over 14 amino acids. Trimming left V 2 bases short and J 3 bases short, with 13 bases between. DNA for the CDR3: TGCAGCGTTGAATTCCAAAGGAGAGACACTGAAGCTTTCTTT. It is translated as CSVEFQRRDTEAFF. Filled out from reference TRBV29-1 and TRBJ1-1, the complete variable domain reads SAVISQKPSRDICQRGTSLTIQCQVDSQVTMMFWYRQQPGQSLTLIATANQGSEATYESGFVIDKFPISRPNLTFSTLTVSNMSPEDSSIYLCSVEFQRRDTEAFFGQGTRLTVV.